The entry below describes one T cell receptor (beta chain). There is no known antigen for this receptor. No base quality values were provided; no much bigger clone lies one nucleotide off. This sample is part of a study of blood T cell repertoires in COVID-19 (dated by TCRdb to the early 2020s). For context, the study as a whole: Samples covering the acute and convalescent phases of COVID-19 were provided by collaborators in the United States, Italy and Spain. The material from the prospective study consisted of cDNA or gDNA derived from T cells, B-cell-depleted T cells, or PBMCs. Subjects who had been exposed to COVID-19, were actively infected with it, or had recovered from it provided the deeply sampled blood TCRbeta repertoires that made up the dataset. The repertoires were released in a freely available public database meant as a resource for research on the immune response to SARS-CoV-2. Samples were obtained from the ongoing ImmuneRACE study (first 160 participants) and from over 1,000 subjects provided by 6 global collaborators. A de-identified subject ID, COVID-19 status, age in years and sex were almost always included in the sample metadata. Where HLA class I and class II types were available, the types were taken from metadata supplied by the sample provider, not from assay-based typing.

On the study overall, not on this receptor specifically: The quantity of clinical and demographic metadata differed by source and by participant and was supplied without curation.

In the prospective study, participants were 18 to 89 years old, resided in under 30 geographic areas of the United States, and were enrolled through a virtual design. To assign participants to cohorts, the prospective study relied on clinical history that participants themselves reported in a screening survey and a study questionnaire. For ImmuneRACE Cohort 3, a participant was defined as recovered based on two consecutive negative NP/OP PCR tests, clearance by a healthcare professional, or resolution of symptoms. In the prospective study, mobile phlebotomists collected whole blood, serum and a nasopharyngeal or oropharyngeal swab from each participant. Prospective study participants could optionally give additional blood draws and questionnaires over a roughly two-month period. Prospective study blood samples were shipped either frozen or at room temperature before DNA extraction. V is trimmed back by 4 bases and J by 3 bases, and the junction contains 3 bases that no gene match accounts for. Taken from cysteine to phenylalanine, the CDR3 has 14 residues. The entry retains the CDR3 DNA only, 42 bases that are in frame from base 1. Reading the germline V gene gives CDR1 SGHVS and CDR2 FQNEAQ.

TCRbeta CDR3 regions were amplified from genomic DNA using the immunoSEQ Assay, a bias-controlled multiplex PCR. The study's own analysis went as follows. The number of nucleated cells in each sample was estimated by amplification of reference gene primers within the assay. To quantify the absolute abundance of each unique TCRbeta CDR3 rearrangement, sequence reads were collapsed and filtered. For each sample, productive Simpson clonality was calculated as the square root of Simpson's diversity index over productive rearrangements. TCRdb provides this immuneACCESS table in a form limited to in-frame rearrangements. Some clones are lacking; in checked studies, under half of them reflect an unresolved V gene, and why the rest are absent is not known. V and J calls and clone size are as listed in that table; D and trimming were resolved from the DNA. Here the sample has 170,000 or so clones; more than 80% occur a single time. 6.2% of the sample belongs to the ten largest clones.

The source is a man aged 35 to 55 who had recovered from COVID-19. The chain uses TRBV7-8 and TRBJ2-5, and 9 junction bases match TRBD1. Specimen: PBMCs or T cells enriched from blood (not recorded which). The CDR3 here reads CASSSGQGKETQYF. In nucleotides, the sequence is TGTGCCAGCAGCTCGGGACAGGGAAAAGAGACCCAGTACTTC.